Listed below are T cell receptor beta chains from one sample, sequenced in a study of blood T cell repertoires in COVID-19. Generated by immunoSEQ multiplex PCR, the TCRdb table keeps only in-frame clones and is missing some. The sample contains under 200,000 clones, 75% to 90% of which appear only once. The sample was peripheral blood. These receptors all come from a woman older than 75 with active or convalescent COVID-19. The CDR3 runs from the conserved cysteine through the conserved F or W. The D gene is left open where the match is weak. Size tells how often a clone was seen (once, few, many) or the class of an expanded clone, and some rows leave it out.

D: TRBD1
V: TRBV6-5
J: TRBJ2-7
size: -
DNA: TGTGCCAGCAGTTACCTCGGGACAGGGGTCTACGAGCAGTACTTC
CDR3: CASSYLGTGVYEQYF

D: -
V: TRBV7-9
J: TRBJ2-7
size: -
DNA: TGTGCCAGCAGCTTACGGGTTAGCTACGAGCAGTACTTC
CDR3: CASSLRVSYEQYF

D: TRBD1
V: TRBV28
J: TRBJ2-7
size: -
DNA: TGTGCCAGCAGCGCCCTCGGACGGGACAGCTCCTACGAGCAGTACTTC
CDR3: CASSALGRDSSYEQYF

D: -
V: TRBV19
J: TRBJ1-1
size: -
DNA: TGTGCCAGCTCCAAGGAGGGCGCTGAAGCTTTCTTT
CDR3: CASSKEGAEAFF

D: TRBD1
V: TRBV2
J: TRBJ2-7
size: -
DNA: TGTGCCAGCAGTGAGGACAGGGGCGGGGAGCAGTACTTC
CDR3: CASSEDRGGEQYF

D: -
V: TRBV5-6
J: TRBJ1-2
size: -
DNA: TGTGCCAGCACCCGGGGAGAGGGACTCTATGGCTACACCTTC
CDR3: CASTRGEGLYGYTF

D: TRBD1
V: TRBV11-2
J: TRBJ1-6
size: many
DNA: TGTGCCAGCAGCGAACAGGGGGCTGGGAATTCACCCCTCCACTTT
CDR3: CASSEQGAGNSPLHF

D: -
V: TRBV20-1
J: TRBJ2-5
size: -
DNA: TGCAGTGCGGCCAGGCCGGAGACCCAGTACTTC
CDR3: CSAARPETQYF

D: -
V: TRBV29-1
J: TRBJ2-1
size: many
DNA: TGCAGCGTTGAAGTCTGGGCCAGTAGGTACAATGAGCAGTTCTTC
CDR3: CSVEVWASRYNEQFF

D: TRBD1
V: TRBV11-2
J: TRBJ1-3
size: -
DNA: TGTGCCAGCAGCTTAGAAGGGCAGGGGGCAGACACCATATATTTT
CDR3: CASSLEGQGADTIYF

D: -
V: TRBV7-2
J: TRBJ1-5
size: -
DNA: TGTGCCAGCAGCGTAGGGGCTCAGCCCCAGCATTTT
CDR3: CASSVGAQPQHF

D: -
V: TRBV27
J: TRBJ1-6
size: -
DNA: TGTGCCAGCAGCCCTTATAATTCACCCCTCCACTTT
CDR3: CASSPYNSPLHF

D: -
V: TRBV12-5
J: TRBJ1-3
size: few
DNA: TGTGCTAGTGGCTCCATGACACAACTCTCTGGAAACACCATATATTTT
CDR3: CASGSMTQLSGNTIYF

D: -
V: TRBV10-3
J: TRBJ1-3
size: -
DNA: TGTGCCATCAGTACAGGGTCCGGAAACACCATATATTTT
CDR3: CAISTGSGNTIYF

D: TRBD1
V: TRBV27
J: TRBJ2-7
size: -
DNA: TGTGCCAGCAGTTTATCGGCCTTTAAGGGACAGCTTTTCTTTGGTGGCTCCTACGAGCAGTACTTC
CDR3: CASSLSAFKGQLFFGGSYEQYF

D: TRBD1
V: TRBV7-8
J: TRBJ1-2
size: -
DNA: TGTGCCAGCAGCTTAGTCCCGGACAGGCCTCTCCCCTATGGCTACACCTTC
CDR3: CASSLVPDRPLPYGYTF

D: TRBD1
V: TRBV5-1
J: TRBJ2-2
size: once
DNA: TGCGCCAGCAGCTTCGGGGCAGGGGGCTTCGGGGAGCTGTTTTTT
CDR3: CASSFGAGGFGELFF

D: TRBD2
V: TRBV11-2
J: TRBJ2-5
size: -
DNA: TGTGCCAGCAGCTCCCGACTAGCGGGGAGCCAAGAGACCCAGTACTTC
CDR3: CASSSRLAGSQETQYF

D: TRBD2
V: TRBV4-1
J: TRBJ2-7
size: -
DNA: TGCGCCAGCAGCCCCCTCACTCGCAGCGGGGAGGAGGAGCAGTACTTC
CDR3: CASSPLTRSGEEEQYF

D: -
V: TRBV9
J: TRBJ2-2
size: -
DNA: TGTGCCAGCAGCGTAGACAGAGCGAACACCGGGGAGCTGTTTTTT
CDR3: CASSVDRANTGELFF

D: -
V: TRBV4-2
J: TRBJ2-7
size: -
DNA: TGTGCCAGCAGCCAAGATCGGACTTCAATCGAGCAGTACTTC
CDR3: CASSQDRTSIEQYF

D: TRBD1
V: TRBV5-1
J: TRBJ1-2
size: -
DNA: TGCGCCAGCAGCCCCGAGACAGGGGGCTATGGCTACACCTTC
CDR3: CASSPETGGYGYTF

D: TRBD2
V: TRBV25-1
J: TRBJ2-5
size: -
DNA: TGTGCCAGCAGTCCGACTAGCGGTCCAGGGACCCAGTACTTC
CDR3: CASSPTSGPGTQYF

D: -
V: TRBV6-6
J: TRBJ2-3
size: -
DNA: TGTGCCAGCACCAACCCGGGGACTTCAGATACGCAGTATTTT
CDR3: CASTNPGTSDTQYF

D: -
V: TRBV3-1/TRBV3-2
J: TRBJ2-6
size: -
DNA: TGTGCCAGCAGCCACCTGACAGGAAGCTCTGGGGCCAACGTCCTGACTTTC
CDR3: CASSHLTGSSGANVLTF

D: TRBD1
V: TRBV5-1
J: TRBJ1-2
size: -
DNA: TGCGCCAGCAGCTTGGCAGGGGGCGATGGGTACACCTTC
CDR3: CASSLAGGDGYTF

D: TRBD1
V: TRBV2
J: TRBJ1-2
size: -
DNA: TGTGCCAGCAAGGGACAGGGACCCTATGGCTACACCTTC
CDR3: CASKGQGPYGYTF

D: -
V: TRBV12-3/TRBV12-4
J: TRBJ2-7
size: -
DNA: TGTGCCAGCAGAGGACAGACCTCCTACGAGCAGTACTTC
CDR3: CASRGQTSYEQYF

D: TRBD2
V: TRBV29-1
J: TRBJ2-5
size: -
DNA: TGCAGCGTTGCCGACGGAGGGACTAGCGGCACAGAGACCCAGTACTTC
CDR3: CSVADGGTSGTETQYF

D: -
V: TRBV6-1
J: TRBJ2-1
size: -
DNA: TGTGCCAGCAGTGAAGGATGGGCTGCGGGTTACAATGAGCAGTTCTTC
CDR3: CASSEGWAAGYNEQFF

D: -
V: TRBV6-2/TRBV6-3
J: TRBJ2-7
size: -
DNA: TGTGCCAGCAGTTTGGGGCTGGGACATCAATCCTACGAGCAGTACTTC
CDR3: CASSLGLGHQSYEQYF

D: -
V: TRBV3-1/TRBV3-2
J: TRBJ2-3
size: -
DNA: TGTGCCAGCAGCCGGGGGGGGACAACTTTCACAGATACGCAGTATTTT
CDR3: CASSRGGTTFTDTQYF

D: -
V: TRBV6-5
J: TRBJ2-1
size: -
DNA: TGTGCCAGCAGACTTACAGGGTCCTCCTACAATGAGCAGTTCTTC
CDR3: CASRLTGSSYNEQFF

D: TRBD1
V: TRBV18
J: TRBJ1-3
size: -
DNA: TGTGCCAGCTCACCGCGGGGACAGGGATTTACTGAAAACACCATATATTTT
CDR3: CASSPRGQGFTENTIYF

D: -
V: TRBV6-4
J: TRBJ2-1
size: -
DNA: TGTGCCAGCAGCCTAGCAGGGGAAAGCGAGCAGTTCTTC
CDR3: CASSLAGESEQFF

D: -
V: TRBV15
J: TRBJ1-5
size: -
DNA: TGTGCCACCAGCATTGCAGGGTTAGCTCAGCCCCAGCATTTT
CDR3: CATSIAGLAQPQHF

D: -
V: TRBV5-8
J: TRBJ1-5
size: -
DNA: TGTGCCAGCAGCTCCCCGTGGAGCGGTCAGCCCCAGCATTTT
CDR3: CASSSPWSGQPQHF

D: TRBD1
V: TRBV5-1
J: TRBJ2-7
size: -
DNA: TGCGCCAGCAGCTCTGGCGGGACAGGGGGACACGAGCAGTACTTC
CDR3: CASSSGGTGGHEQYF

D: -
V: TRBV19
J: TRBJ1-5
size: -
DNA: TGTGCCAGTAGTATAGATGGGGCAGTATATAGCAATCAGCCCCAGCATTTT
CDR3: CASSIDGAVYSNQPQHF

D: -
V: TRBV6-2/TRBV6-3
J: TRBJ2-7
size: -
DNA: TGTGCCAGCAGTTACTCCCCCTTTCTGAGCTCCTACGAGCAGTACTTC
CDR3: CASSYSPFLSSYEQYF

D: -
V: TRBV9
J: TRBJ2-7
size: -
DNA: TGTGCCAGCAGCGTTGCCCCAGGGGACTACGAGCAGTACTTC
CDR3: CASSVAPGDYEQYF

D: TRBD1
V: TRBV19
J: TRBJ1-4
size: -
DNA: TGTGCCAGTACCCGCGCCGGGACAGGGGGCCTTACGACTAATGAAAAACTGTTTTTT
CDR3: CASTRAGTGGLTTNEKLFF

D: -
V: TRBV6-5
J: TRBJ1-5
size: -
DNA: TGTGCCAGCGTGGACAGAAACGCGGCCCAGCATTTT
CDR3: CASVDRNAAQHF

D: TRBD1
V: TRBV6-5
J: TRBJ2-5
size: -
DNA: TGTGCCAGCAGTCTAGGGGACAGAGAGACCCAGTACTTC
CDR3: CASSLGDRETQYF

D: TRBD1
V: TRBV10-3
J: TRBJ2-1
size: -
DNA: TGTGCCATCAGTGAAGGACAGGGTCCCTACAATGAGCAGTTCTTC
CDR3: CAISEGQGPYNEQFF

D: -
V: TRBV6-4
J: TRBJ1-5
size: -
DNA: TGTGCCAGCAGCCGTTTACAGGGTCAGCCCCAGCATTTT
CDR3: CASSRLQGQPQHF

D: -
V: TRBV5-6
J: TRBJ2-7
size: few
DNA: TGTGCCAGCAGCTTGCGGGGGATGAGCTCCTACGAGCAGTACTTC
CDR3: CASSLRGMSSYEQYF

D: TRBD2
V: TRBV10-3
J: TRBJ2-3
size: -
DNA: TGTGCCACGCTAGCGGGGAACACAGATACGCAGTATTTT
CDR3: CATLAGNTDTQYF

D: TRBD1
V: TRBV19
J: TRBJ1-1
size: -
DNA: TGTGCCAGTAGTACCCGGACAGGGGCACTGAACACTGAAGCTTTCTTT
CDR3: CASSTRTGALNTEAFF

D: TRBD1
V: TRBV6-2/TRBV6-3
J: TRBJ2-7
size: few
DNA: TGTGCCAGCAGTGCCGGGACAGGCGAGCAGTACTTC
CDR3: CASSAGTGEQYF

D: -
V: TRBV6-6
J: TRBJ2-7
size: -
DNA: TGTGCCAGCAGCCGCCAGGACCCAGGGAACGAGCAGTACTTC
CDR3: CASSRQDPGNEQYF

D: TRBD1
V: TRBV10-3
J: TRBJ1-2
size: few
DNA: TGTGCCATCAGTGATACCGGGACAGGGAACTATGGCTACACCTTC
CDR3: CAISDTGTGNYGYTF